The 4 T cell receptor beta chains below all came from one sample that was sequenced in a study of CD8+CD57+ T cells in acquired aplastic anemia. Those patients picked for sequencing had displayed CD8+CD57+ cell expansion on flow cytometry. The template for TCR beta VDJ and CDR3 sequence profiling was genomic DNA. TCRdb called the reads again in MiXCR, with one record for every CDR3 protein. The repertoire includes under 200,000 distinct CDR3 sequences, 45% to 55% of them detected once, and around 2.9% sits in the top ten. The sequencing sample was made of sorted CD4+, CD8+, or CD8+CD57+ T cells (not recorded which) from PBMCs. The receptors shown here come from a human donor with aplastic anemia.

This clonotype was recorded at least ten times. The V gene is TRBV12-3 or TRBV12-4, the J gene TRBJ2-5; D remains unclear. With 5 bases removed from V and 2 bases from J, the gap between germline ends came to 6 bases. This CDR3 is 12 amino acids long. The CDR3 nucleotides read TGTGCCAGCAGTCAATATCAAGAGACCCAGTACTTC. Protein sequence: CASSQYQETQYF.

The sample holds many counts of this clonotype. The chain links TRBV19 to TRBJ1-2; 7 positions match TRBD1. CDR1 and CDR2 (germline): LNHDA, SQIVND (reference sequence). The CDR3 totals 12 residues. The V segment lost 10 bases and the J segment 4 bases; nucleotides outside the gene matches: 6. In DNA form, the CDR3 reads TGTGCCACATCCCGGGACAGCTATGGCTACACCTTC. As protein: CATSRDSYGYTF.

Ten or more counts support this clonotype. The rearrangement joins TRBV7-2 to TRBJ1-1, with D tentatively TRBD1 (6 bases). Trimming removed 2 bases at V and 4 bases at J, with 17 bases between. The length of the CDR3 is 16 residues. Germline CDR1 is SGHTA and CDR2 is FQGNSA. The CDR3 DNA is TGTGCCAGCAGCTTAAATGGGGTGCAGGGGCGCACTGAAGCTTTCTTT. It translates to CASSLNGVQGRTEAFF.

The chain has TRBV19 and TRBJ1-1; D uncertain. Deletions cut 7 bases from V and 4 bases from J, with 13 bases between. CDR1 is LNHDA and CDR2 is SQIVND in the germline V gene (reference sequence). CDR3 length: 13 residues. In DNA form, the CDR3 reads TGTGCCAGTATGGTGACCTCGGCCACTGAAGCTTTCTTT. It specifies CASMVTSATEAFF.